The clone carrying this T cell receptor (beta chain) was counted once. This sample is drawn from a study of naive CD8 T cells in extremely preterm neonates. TCRdb's table, derived via immunoSEQ multiplex PCR, lists solely in-frame clones and lacks some. Of around 4,000 clones in the sample, 97% were seen once. Peripheral blood came from healthy roughly 16-56 month-old surgical children and healthy nonsmoking adults. Germline V gene sequence: CDR1 LNHNV, CDR2 YYDKDF (reference sequence). This CDR3 has 14 residues. V was clipped by 3 bases and J by 2 bases; unmatched bases: 1. Source material: naive CD8+ T cells from blood. The source of this sequence is a human donor in good health. This rearrangement joins TRBV15 to TRBJ1-5, with 7 bases fitting TRBD1. The CDR3 here is CATSSDRGNQPQHF. CDR3 nucleotide sequence: TGTGCCACCAGCAGCGACAGGGGCAATCAGCCCCAGCATTTT.